The text below deals with one T cell receptor beta chain. Its antigen is currently unknown. The data originate from a study of cytomegalovirus exposure and HLA in healthy donors. Study-level results: About 180 TCR beta chains were listed as cytomegalovirus-associated. It was reportedly the case that the classifier diagnosed cytomegalovirus status with high specificity and sensitivity. A few chains tied to CMV proved CMV antigen-specific in vitro. Across donors, most TCRs were seen rarely, yet some public ones were widespread.

Produced via immunoSEQ multiplex PCR; TCRdb's table is partial and in-frame only. The sample includes more than 250,000 clones, around 87% of them seen just once. The CDR3 runs to 14 residues. Germline V gene lookup returns CDR1 MNHEY and CDR2 SVGAGI. Trimming removed 4 bases from V and 10 bases from J; junction bases left unmatched: 7. This chain connects TRBV6-5 to TRBJ1-6; 7 nucleotides agree with TRBD1. The source material was PBMCs. This TCR was recovered from a woman aged 30 to 39 in good health and CMV-seropositive. The DNA for the CDR3 is TGTGCCAGCAGTTCCCGACAGGGTGGCTCACCCCTCCACTTT. Translating gives CASSSRQGGSPLHF.